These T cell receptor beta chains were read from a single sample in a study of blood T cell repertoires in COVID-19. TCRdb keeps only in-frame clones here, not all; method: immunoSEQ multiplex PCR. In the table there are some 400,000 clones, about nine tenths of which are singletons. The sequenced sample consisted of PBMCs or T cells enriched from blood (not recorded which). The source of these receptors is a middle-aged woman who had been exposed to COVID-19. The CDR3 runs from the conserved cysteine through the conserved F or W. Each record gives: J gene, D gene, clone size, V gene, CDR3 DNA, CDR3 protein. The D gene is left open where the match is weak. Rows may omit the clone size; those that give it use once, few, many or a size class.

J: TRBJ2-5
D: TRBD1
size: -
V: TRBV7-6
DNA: TGTGCCAGCAGCTTTGGCAGGGGGCGCGAAGAGACCCAGTACTTC
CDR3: CASSFGRGREETQYF

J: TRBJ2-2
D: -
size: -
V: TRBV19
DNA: TGTGCCAGTCGAGGGAAGCGGGACACCGGGGAGCTGTTTTTT
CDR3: CASRGKRDTGELFF

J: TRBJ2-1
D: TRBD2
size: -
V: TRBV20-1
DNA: TGCAGTGCTAGTCTACTAGCGGGGGGTTACAATGAGCAGTTCTTC
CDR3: CSASLLAGGYNEQFF

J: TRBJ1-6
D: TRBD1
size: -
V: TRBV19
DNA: TGTGCCAGTAGTTGGACAGGGGCAAATTCACCCCTCCACTTT
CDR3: CASSWTGANSPLHF

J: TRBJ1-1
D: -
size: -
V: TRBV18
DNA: TGTGCCAGCTCACCAGGAAGCCGACAGGTAGACTTTCACACTGAAGCTTTCTTT
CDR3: CASSPGSRQVDFHTEAFF

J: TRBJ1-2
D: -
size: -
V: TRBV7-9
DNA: TGTGCCAGCAGCTTAGGGCGGGGGCGGCTCGACTATGGCTACACCTTC
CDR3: CASSLGRGRLDYGYTF

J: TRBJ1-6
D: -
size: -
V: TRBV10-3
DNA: TGTGCCATCAGGCCCGGACACCCGAATTCACCCCTCCACTTT
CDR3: CAIRPGHPNSPLHF

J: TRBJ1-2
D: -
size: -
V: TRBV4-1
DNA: TGCGCCAGCAGCCAAGTTGGGACACGGGCTCCACCACCCGGCTACACCTTC
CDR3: CASSQVGTRAPPPGYTF

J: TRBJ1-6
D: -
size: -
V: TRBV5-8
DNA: TGTGCCAGCAGCTCTGAACAGATGAGCTCCTATAATTCACCCCTCCACTTT
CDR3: CASSSEQMSSYNSPLHF

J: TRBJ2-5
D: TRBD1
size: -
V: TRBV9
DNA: TGTGCCAGCAGCGCGGGGACAGACCCTCAAGAGACCCAGTACTTC
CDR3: CASSAGTDPQETQYF

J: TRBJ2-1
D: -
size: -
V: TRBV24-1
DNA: TGTGCCACCAGCGAAAGGGACGGGAGACTGAATGAGCAGTTCTTC
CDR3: CATSERDGRLNEQFF

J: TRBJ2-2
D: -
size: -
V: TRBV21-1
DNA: TGTGCCAGCCCTAAGACAGGGGGCGCGTACACCGGGGAGCTGTTTTTT
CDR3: CASPKTGGAYTGELFF

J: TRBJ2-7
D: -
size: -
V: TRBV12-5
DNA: TGTGCTAGTGCCCTAGGAACGGGCTACGAGCAGTACTTC
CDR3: CASALGTGYEQYF

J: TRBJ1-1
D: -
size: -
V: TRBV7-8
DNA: TGTGCCAGCAGCGCGGAACGGACAGACACTGAAGCTTTCTTT
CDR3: CASSAERTDTEAFF

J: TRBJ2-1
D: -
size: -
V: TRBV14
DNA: TGTGCCAGCAGCCCCGGAGGGACCAGATACAATGAGCAGTTCTTC
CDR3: CASSPGGTRYNEQFF

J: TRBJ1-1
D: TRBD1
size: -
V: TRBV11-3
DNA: TGTGCCAGTTCGTCTAGGCAGGGGGCAAACACTGAAGCTTTCTTT
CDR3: CASSSRQGANTEAFF

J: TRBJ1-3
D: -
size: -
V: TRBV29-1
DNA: TGCAGCGTTTACTCTGGAAACACCATATATTTT
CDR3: CSVYSGNTIYF

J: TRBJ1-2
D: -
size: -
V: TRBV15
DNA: TGTGCCACCAGCAGAGAGGCCGGCAGGGTGGTCTATGGCTACACCTTC
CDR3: CATSREAGRVVYGYTF

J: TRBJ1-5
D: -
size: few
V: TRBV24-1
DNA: TGTGCCACCAGGGGTGATCAGGAAAATAGCAATCAGCCCCAGCATTTT
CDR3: CATRGDQENSNQPQHF

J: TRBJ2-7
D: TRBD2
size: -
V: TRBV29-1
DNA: TGCAGCGTAATGAAAAGGAGCGGGGGAGACGGCGAGCAGTACTTC
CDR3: CSVMKRSGGDGEQYF

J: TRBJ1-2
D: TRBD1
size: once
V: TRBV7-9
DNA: TGTGCCAGCAGCTTAGCGGGCACAGGGGGCTATGGCTACACCTTC
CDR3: CASSLAGTGGYGYTF

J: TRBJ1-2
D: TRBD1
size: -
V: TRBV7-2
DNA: TGTGCCAGCAGCCTCCTCGAGACAGGGTCGATGGGCTACACCTTC
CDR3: CASSLLETGSMGYTF

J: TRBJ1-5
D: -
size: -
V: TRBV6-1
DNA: TGTGCCAGCAGTGAAGCCGTTAATCAGCCCCAGCATTTT
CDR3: CASSEAVNQPQHF

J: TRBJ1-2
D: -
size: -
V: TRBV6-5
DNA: TGTGCCAGCAGTTACTCGAGGGCAGTAAACTATGGCTACACCTTC
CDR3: CASSYSRAVNYGYTF

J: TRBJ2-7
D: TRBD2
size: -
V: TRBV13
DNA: TGTGCCAGCAGCCCCATGGGTGCGGGAGGAAATGAGCAGTACTTC
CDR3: CASSPMGAGGNEQYF

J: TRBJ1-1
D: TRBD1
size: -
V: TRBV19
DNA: TGTGCCAGTAGTAGACAGGGACAGAACACTGAAGCTTTCTTT
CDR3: CASSRQGQNTEAFF

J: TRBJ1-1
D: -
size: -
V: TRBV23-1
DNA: TGCGCCAGCAGTCTAATCCTAGGCGGGACTGAAGCTTTCTTT
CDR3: CASSLILGGTEAFF

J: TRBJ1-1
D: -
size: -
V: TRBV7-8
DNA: TGTGCCAGCAGCGCTCAGGGCGGGAACACTGAAGCTTTCTTT
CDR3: CASSAQGGNTEAFF

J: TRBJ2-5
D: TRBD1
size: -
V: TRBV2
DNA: TGTGCCAGCAGTTTCGTCCGGGACAGGGTGAGAGAGACCCAGTACTTC
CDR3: CASSFVRDRVRETQYF

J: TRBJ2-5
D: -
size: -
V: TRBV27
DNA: TGTGCCAGCAGTGGGACAGGCGCGGGGGAAGAGACCCAGTACTTC
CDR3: CASSGTGAGEETQYF

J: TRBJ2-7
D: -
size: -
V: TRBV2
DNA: TGTGCCAGCAGTGAGTTAGGGGCCTACGAGCAGTACTTC
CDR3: CASSELGAYEQYF

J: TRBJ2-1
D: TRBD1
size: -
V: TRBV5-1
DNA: TGCGCCAGCAGCCCAGGGACAGGGGCTTATGAGCAGTTCTTC
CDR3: CASSPGTGAYEQFF

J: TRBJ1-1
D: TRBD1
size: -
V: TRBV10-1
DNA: TGCGCCAGCCGGGACAGGGCGAACACTGAAGCTTTCTTT
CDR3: CASRDRANTEAFF

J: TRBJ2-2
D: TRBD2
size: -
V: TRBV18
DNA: TGTGCCAGCTCACCACCTCTTGCGGGAGTAAGCACCGGGGAGCTGTTTTTT
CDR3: CASSPPLAGVSTGELFF

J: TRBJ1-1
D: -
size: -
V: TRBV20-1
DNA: TGCAGTGCTCGGGTAAACACTGAAGCTTTCTTT
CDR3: CSARVNTEAFF

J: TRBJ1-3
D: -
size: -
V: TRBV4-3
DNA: TGCGCCAGCAGCCATGAATTACAGGAGTACCTCGGAAACACCATATATTTT
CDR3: CASSHELQEYLGNTIYF

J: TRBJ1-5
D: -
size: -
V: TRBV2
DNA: TGTGCCAGCAGTGATCCCATCACAGGGATGAGCAATCAGCCCCAGCATTTT
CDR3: CASSDPITGMSNQPQHF

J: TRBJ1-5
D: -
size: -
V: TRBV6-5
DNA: TGTGCCAGCAGTATGACAGAAAATCAGCCCCAGCATTTT
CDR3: CASSMTENQPQHF

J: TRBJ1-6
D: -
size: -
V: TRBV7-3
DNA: TGTGCCAGCAGCTTAGAGCCATTCAATTCACCCCTCCACTTT
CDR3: CASSLEPFNSPLHF

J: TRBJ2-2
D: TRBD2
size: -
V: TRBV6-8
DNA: TGTGCCAGCAGTTACTCGTGGCTAGCGGGAGATGGCGCGAACACCGGGGAGCTGTTTTTT
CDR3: CASSYSWLAGDGANTGELFF

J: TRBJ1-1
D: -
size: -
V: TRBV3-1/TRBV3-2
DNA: TGTGCCAGCAGCCAAGTGCGGGGGACTGAAGCTTTCTTT
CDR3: CASSQVRGTEAFF

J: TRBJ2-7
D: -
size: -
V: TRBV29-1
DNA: TGCAGCGTTCACATAGCGGAAACGCACTCCTACGAGCAGTACTTC
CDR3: CSVHIAETHSYEQYF

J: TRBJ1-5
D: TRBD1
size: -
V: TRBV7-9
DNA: TGTGCCAGCAGCCTCGGGACAGGCCATAGCAATCAGCCCCAGCATTTT
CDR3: CASSLGTGHSNQPQHF